These 32 T cell receptor beta chains came from one sample sequenced in a study of STAT5B mutations in CD4+ large granular lymphocyte leukemia (dated by TCRdb to between 2021 and 2024). Library creation used the immunoSEQ multiplex PCR assay. Not all clones reach the TCRdb copy of this immuneACCESS table, which keeps in-frame sequences only. Checked studies attribute under half of the gap to unresolved V genes and leave the rest unexplained. This sample has about 30,000 clones in its table, and roughly three quarters of those were observed once. About 2% of the sample comes from the top ten. Sequenced sample: CD4+ T cells from blood buffy coats. All receptors derive from a human donor in good health.

The chain uses TRBV5-1 and TRBJ1-1, with 7 bases that match TRBD1. With 3 bases clipped from V and 0 bases from J, the junction kept 2 bases outside the gene matches. There are 14 residues in the CDR3. Germline CDR1 SGHRS, CDR2 YFSETQ. DNA of the CDR3: TGCGCCAGCAGCTGGGACAGATTGAACACTGAAGCTTTCTTT. Encoded protein: CASSWDRLNTEAFF.

The rearrangement links TRBV11-2 to TRBJ2-3; either TRBD1 or TRBD2 may supply D (6 bases each). This CDR3 region has 15 residues. Germline V gene sequence: CDR1 SGHAT, CDR2 FQNNGV. V lost 0 bases to trimming and J lost 4 bases, with 11 bases between them. In DNA, the CDR3 is TGTGCCAGCAGCTTAGATAGGGGGGTGGCAGATACGCAGTATTTT. It translates to CASSLDRGVADTQYF.

This clone occurred a few times. V gene TRBV10-1 combines with J gene TRBJ2-3, with no clear D. Germline V lookup: CDR1 WNHNN, CDR2 SYGVQD (reference sequence). V was shortened by 3 bases and J by 4 bases, with 2 bases between the two germline ends. The CDR3 has 11 residues. The DNA for the CDR3 is TGCGCCAGCAGTGACGCAGATACGCAGTATTTT. This codes for CASSDADTQYF.

This clone has more than one count but fewer than ten. The rearrangement joins TRBV30 to TRBJ1-1; D may be TRBD1 (6 bases). The germline gives CDR1 GTSNPN, CDR2 SVGIG (reference sequence). This CDR3 has 13 amino acids. Trimming pared 3 bases from V and 0 bases from J, leaving 8 bases between. The CDR3 coding sequence is TGTGCCTGGAGAAGGGGGATGAACACTGAAGCTTTCTTT. Residues: CAWRRGMNTEAFF. Full variable domain (outside the CDR3, taken from reference TRBV30 and TRBJ1-1): SQTIHQWPATLVQPVGSPLSLECTVEGTSNPNLYWYRQAAGRGLQLLFYSVGIGQISSEVPQNLSASRPQDRQFILSSKKLLLSDSGFYLCAWRRGMNTEAFFGQGTRLTVV.

J is TRBJ2-1 and V is TRBV9; TRBD2 matches at 14 bases. V shed 2 bases, J shed 9 bases, and the junction held 7 bases outside the gene matches. Looked up from germline, CDR1 is SGDLS and CDR2 is YYNGEE. The CDR3 has 16 amino acids. The CDR3 here is CASSVTTGTSGSEQFF. The CDR3 coding sequence is TGTGCCAGCAGCGTGACAACCGGGACTAGCGGGAGTGAGCAGTTCTTC.

V gene TRBV5-4 combines with J gene TRBJ2-4; 15 bases map to TRBD2. The CDR3 totals 20 residues. In germline, CDR1 is SGHNT, CDR2 YYREEE (reference sequence). V lost 2 bases, J lost 1 base, and 10 bases stayed unmatched. CDR3 DNA sequence: TGTGCCAGCAGCTTAAACGGGACTAGCGGGGGGTTGAGGGCCAAAAACATTCAGTACTTC. This sequence encodes CASSLNGTSGGLRAKNIQYF.

The chain has TRBV30 and TRBJ2-7; 8 bases match TRBD2. The CDR3 length is 14 residues. J gave up 5 bases and V 3 bases, and 9 bases lay outside the gene matches. The germline gives CDR1 GTSNPN, CDR2 SVGIG (reference sequence). CDR3 bases: TGTGCCTGGAGCCTCGGGGGGGACTTGGACGAGCAGTACTTC. It specifies CAWSLGGDLDEQYF.

This chain joins TRBV29-1 and TRBJ2-3, with 7 bases fitting TRBD1. The CDR3 loop spans 13 amino acids. J was trimmed by 6 bases and V by 7 bases; bases with no gene match: 10. Looked up from germline, CDR1 is SQVTM and CDR2 is ANQGSEA. CDR3 nucleotide sequence: TGCAGCGCATTGACAGGGAAAGGCGATACGCAGTATTTT. Amino acid sequence: CSALTGKGDTQYF.

J is TRBJ1-4 and V is TRBV5-1, with a weak D call TRBD1 (6 bases). V was clipped by 4 bases and J by 7 bases, with 29 bases between them. This CDR3 spans 19 amino acids. Germline lookup yields CDR1 SGHRS and CDR2 YFSETQ. The CDR3, as DNA: TGCGCCAGCAGCGACCCCGCGGGCAGCTCAGGGGCCTTTGGTGAAAAACTGTTTTTT. Protein sequence: CASSDPAGSSGAFGEKLFF.

The chain combines TRBV5-6 with TRBJ2-7, with a possible D match to TRBD2 (6 bases). Trimming took off 3 bases at V and 4 bases at J, with 17 bases between the two ends. The CDR3 runs to 15 residues. Germline V lookup: CDR1 SGHDT, CDR2 YYEEEE. CDR3 DNA: TGTGCCAGCAGCTCTTACTCGGGACTCTTATACGAGCAGTACTTC. It translates to CASSSYSGLLYEQYF. The full variable domain, completed using reference TRBV5-6 and TRBJ2-7, is DAGVTQSPTHLIKTRGQQVTLRCSPKSGHDTVSWYQQALGQGPQFIFQYYEEEERQRGNFPDRFSGHQFPNYSSELNVNALLLGDSALYLCASSSYSGLLYEQYFGPGTRLTVT.

The chain combines TRBV6-1 with TRBJ2-7; tentatively, D is TRBD2 (6 bases). The CDR3 spans 13 residues. From germline, CDR1 is MNHNS and CDR2 SASEGT. Trimming took 4 bases from V and 0 from J, leaving 7 bases between them. The CDR3 sequence: CASSVEGSYEQYF. In DNA form, the CDR3 reads TGTGCCAGCAGTGTGGAGGGCTCCTACGAGCAGTACTTC.

This CDR3 reads CAISESDRGGSYEQYF. The DNA of the CDR3 is TGTGCCATCAGTGAGTCAGACAGGGGGGGTTCCTACGAGCAGTACTTC. This chain connects TRBV10-3 to TRBJ2-7, with 9 bases fitting TRBD1. The CDR3 consists of 16 residues. Germline-derived CDR1 and CDR2 are ENHRY and SYGVKD. The V gene end was trimmed by 0 bases and the J gene end by 1 base; junction bases not matched to a gene: 4.

This clone was counted once. The CDR3 loop reads CATSTRQAPSGNTIYF. CDR3 in DNA: TGTGCCACCAGCACTAGACAGGCTCCCTCTGGAAACACCATATATTTT. The V and J genes are TRBV15 and TRBJ1-3; weak D call: TRBD1 (6 bases). The CDR3 runs to 16 residues. Trimming took off 4 bases at V and 0 bases at J, with 13 bases between the two ends. Germline CDR1 LNHNV, CDR2 YYDKDF (reference sequence).

In this sample, this clone turned up a few times. V and J are TRBV30 and TRBJ1-6, with D unresolved. The V and J ends lost 3 bases and 7 bases respectively, with 7 bases between them. This CDR3 region has 12 residues. In germline, CDR1 is GTSNPN, CDR2 SVGIG (reference sequence). The CDR3 DNA is TGTGCCTGGAGCGCCGGGAATTCACCCCTCCACTTT. Protein product: CAWSAGNSPLHF. The variable domain in full, with the rest retrieved from reference TRBV30 and TRBJ1-6, is SQTIHQWPATLVQPVGSPLSLECTVEGTSNPNLYWYRQAAGRGLQLLFYSVGIGQISSEVPQNLSASRPQDRQFILSSKKLLLSDSGFYLCAWSAGNSPLHFGNGTRLTVT.

The V gene is TRBV7-2, the J gene TRBJ1-1, with 9 bases fitting TRBD1. CDR1 and CDR2 from the germline V gene are SGHTA and FQGNSA. Germline trimming cut 3 bases from V and 3 bases from J; bases unmatched to any gene: 2. This CDR3 has 14 residues. The CDR3, as DNA: TGTGCCAGCAGCTTGGGACAGGGACACACTGAAGCTTTCTTT. This encodes CASSLGQGHTEAFF.

The sample holds one count of this clone. The J gene is TRBJ2-1, the V gene TRBV14, with TRBD1 as a possible D gene (6 bases). The CDR3 loop spans 14 amino acids. Germline CDR1 reads SGHDN; CDR2 reads FVKESK. Trimming stripped 5 bases from V and 4 bases from J, with 12 bases between. Here the CDR3 DNA reads TGTGCCAGCAGCTATCGACAGGTTTACAATGAGCAGTTCTTC. Encoded protein: CASSYRQVYNEQFF.

The chain combines TRBV14 with TRBJ2-7; possible D gene TRBD1, 6 bases. V lost 5 bases to trimming and J lost 6 bases, with 17 bases between them. Per the germline V gene, CDR1 is SGHDN and CDR2 is FVKESK. The CDR3 is made up of 14 amino acids. CDR3 sequence (DNA): TGTGCCAGCAGCAAAGGGACATCGTGGGGCGAGCAGTACTTC. Protein product: CASSKGTSWGEQYF.

The chain links TRBV7-6 to TRBJ2-1, with D possibly TRBD1 on 5 matching bases. Between the trimmed V and J ends, which lost 6 bases and 7 bases, there was a span of 13 bases. The CDR3 length is 13 residues. Germline CDR1 is SGHVS and CDR2 is FNYEAQ. CDR3 bases: TGTGCCAGCAGTACAGGCTCAAGGAATGAGCAGTTCTTC. This gives the protein CASSTGSRNEQFF.

The CDR3 here is CASSGDRPNYGYTF. The DNA for the CDR3 is TGTGCCAGCAGCGGTGACAGACCTAACTATGGCTACACCTTC. The V and J genes are TRBV5-6 and TRBJ1-2; TRBD1 is a possible D gene (5 bases). Germline lookup yields CDR1 SGHDT and CDR2 YYEEEE. The CDR3 is 14 amino acids. The V end was cut by 4 bases, the J end by 0 bases, with 10 bases between.

The sample holds a few counts of this clone. This sequence joins TRBV5-4 and TRBJ1-1; 8 bases align to TRBD1. Germline CDR1 reads SGHNT; CDR2 reads YYREEE (reference sequence). J was trimmed by 4 bases and V by 4 bases; bases with no gene match: 9. The CDR3 consists of 15 residues. The CDR3 coding sequence is TGTGCCAGCAGCATACCGACAGGGGAAAGCACTGAAGCTTTCTTT. Translated, it gives CASSIPTGESTEAFF.

This sequence joins TRBV6-6 and TRBJ2-3; D unresolved. The CDR3 is 13 amino acids. Germline-derived CDR1 and CDR2 are MNHNY and SVGAGI (reference sequence). Trimming took 7 bases from V and 8 from J, leaving 16 bases between them. CDR3 sequence: CASTPIVLGTQYF. In DNA form, the CDR3 reads TGTGCCAGCACTCCAATAGTTCTTGGTACGCAGTATTTT.

The V and J genes are TRBV11-3 and TRBJ2-7; TRBD2 is a possible D gene (6 bases). From germline, CDR1 is SGHNT and CDR2 YENEEA. The CDR3 runs 14 residues. Between the trimmed V and J ends, which lost 3 bases and 2 bases, there was a span of 11 bases. The CDR3 DNA is TGTGCCAGCAGCTTCCGTGGGGGGACCTACGAGCAGTACTTC. It translates to CASSFRGGTYEQYF. Full variable domain (missing parts from reference TRBV11-3 and TRBJ2-7): EAGVVQSPRYKIIEKKQPVAFWCNPISGHNTLYWYLQNLGQGPELLIRYENEEAVDDSQLPKDRFSAERLKGVDSTLKIQPAELGDSAVYLCASSFRGGTYEQYFGPGTRLTVT.

The chain carries TRBV9 and TRBJ1-2, with D tentatively TRBD1 (5 bases). In germline, CDR1 is SGDLS, CDR2 YYNGEE. The CDR3 is 15 amino acids. V lost 2 bases, J lost 4 bases, and 15 bases lay in between. The CDR3 here is CASSVHGGIAYGYTF. The CDR3 region has the DNA TGTGCCAGCAGCGTCCATGGGGGGATCGCCTATGGCTACACCTTC.

The chain joins TRBV7-6 to TRBJ2-3; D is ambiguous. The CDR3 has 15 residues. Germline CDR1 and CDR2: SGHVS and FNYEAQ. The ends were cut back, 5 bases at V and 0 bases at J, with 12 bases in the middle. The CDR3 sequence is CASSPRISSTDTQYF. CDR3 in DNA: TGTGCCAGCAGCCCCAGGATTTCTAGCACAGATACGCAGTATTTT.

This clone was detected a few times. The CDR3 is CASSQDRLISSTNEKLFF. The CDR3 DNA sequence: TGCGCCAGCAGCCAAGACCGCTTAATCTCCTCAACTAATGAAAAACTGTTTTTT. This chain links TRBV4-1 with TRBJ1-4; D is uncertain. Germline V CDR1 and CDR2: MGHRA, YSYEKL. CDR3 length equals 18 residues. The V end lost 0 bases, the J end lost 0 bases, and 14 bases lay between the germline ends.

The chain has TRBV27 and TRBJ2-3; possible D gene TRBD2, 5 bases. V lost 5 bases, J lost 0 bases, and 15 bases lay in between. The germline CDR1 and CDR2 sequences are MNHEY and SMNVEV (reference sequence). CDR3 length: 16 residues. CDR3 bases: TGTGCCAGCAGTCCCCGAGCAAAGCGGAGCACAGATACGCAGTATTTT. Amino acid sequence: CASSPRAKRSTDTQYF.

This CDR3 is CASSGSSGGTEAFF. The DNA for the CDR3 is TGTGCCAGCAGTGGATCTTCAGGGGGCACTGAAGCTTTCTTT. The chain joins TRBV6-1 to TRBJ1-1; TRBD1 matches at 7 bases. Trimming removed 4 bases from V and 4 bases from J; junction bases left unmatched: 6. The CDR3 contains 14 residues. Per the germline V gene, CDR1 is MNHNS and CDR2 is SASEGT.

CDR3 region: CASSSGTANEKLFF. CDR3 coding DNA: TGTGCCAGCAGCTCCGGGACGGCAAATGAAAAACTGTTTTTT. This chain uses TRBV7-2 with TRBJ1-4; maybe TRBD1 (5 bases). The ends were cut back, 4 bases at V and 5 bases at J, with 11 bases in the middle. CDR1 and CDR2 from the germline V gene are SGHTA and FQGNSA. The CDR3 is made up of 14 amino acids. Filled out from reference TRBV7-2 and TRBJ1-4, the complete variable domain reads GAGVSQSPSNKVTEKGKDVELRCDPISGHTALYWYRQSLGQGLEFLIYFQGNSAPDKSGLPSDRFSAERTGGSVSTLTIQRTQQEDSAVYLCASSSGTANEKLFFGSGTQLSVL.

This clone has a single count. The V and J genes are TRBV6-5 and TRBJ1-1; 8 bases align to TRBD1. The CDR3 runs to 16 residues. V shed 2 bases, J shed 5 bases, and the junction held 10 bases outside the gene matches. Germline-derived CDR1 and CDR2 are MNHEY and SVGAGI. This CDR3 is CASSYGVAGGGTEAFF. CDR3 DNA sequence: TGTGCCAGCAGTTACGGGGTGGCAGGGGGCGGGACTGAAGCTTTCTTT.

As DNA, the CDR3 is TGTGCCAGCAGCGATCCCTGGGGTGAAAAACTGTTTTTT. Amino acid sequence: CASSDPWGEKLFF. This chain uses TRBV4-2 with TRBJ1-4; D not certain. Germline loops: CDR1 LGHNA, CDR2 YNFKEQ. This CDR3 is built from 13 residues. Trimming took off 5 bases at V and 7 bases at J, with 11 bases between the two ends.

The chain recombines TRBV2 with TRBJ2-3; possibly TRBD1 for D (7 bases). This CDR3 is 13 amino acids long. V was pared by 6 bases and J by 6 bases, with 13 bases between. The germline gives CDR1 SNHLY, CDR2 FYNNEI. The CDR3 here is CASSLSGGDTQYF. The DNA of the CDR3 is TGTGCCAGCAGCCTGTCAGGGGGGGATACGCAGTATTTT.

This chain connects TRBV29-1 to TRBJ2-1; the match to TRBD2 covers 10 bases. This CDR3 has 16 amino acids. V lost 2 bases and J lost 6; bases outside the gene matches: 10. Germline V CDR1 and CDR2: SQVTM, ANQGSEA. CDR3 amino acids: CSVEPNSGRVINEQFF. As DNA, the CDR3 is TGCAGCGTTGAACCAAACAGCGGGAGGGTCATCAATGAGCAGTTCTTC.